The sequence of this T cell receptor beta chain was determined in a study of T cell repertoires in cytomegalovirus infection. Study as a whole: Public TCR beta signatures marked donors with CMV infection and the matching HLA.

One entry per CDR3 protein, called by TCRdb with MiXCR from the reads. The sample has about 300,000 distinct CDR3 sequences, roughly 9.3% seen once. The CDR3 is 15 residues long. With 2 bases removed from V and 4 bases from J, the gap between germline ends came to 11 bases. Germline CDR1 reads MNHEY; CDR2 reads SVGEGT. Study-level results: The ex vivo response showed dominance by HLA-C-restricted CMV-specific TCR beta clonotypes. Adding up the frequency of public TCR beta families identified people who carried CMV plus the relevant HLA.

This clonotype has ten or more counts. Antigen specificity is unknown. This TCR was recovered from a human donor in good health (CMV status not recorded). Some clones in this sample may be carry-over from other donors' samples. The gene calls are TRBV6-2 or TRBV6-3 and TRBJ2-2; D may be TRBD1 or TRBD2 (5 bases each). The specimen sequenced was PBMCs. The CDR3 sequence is CASSYGGSRTGELFF. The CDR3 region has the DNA TGTGCCAGCAGTTACGGGGGAAGTCGCACCGGGGAGCTGTTTTTT.